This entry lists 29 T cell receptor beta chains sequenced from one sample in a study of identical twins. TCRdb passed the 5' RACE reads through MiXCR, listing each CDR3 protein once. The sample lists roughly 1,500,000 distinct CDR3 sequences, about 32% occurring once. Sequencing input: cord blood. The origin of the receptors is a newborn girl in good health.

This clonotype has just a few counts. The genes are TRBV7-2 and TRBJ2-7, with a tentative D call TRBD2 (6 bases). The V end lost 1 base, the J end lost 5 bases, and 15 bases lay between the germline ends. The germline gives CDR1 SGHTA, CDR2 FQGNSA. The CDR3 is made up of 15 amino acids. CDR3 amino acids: CASSLGGTRRHEQYF. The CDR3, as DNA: TGTGCCAGCAGCTTAGGCGGGACTCGACGCCACGAGCAGTACTTC.

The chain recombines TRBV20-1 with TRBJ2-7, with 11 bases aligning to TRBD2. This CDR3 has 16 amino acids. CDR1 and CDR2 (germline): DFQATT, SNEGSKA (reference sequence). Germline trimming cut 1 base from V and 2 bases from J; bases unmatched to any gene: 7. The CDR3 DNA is TGCAGTGCTAGAGGGCTAGCGGGGGGACTTACCTACGAGCAGTACTTC. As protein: CSARGLAGGLTYEQYF.

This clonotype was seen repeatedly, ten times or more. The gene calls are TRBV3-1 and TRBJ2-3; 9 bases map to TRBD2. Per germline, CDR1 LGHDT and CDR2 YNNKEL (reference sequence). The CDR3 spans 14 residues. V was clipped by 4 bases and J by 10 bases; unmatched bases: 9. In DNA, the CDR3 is TGTGCCAGCAGCCTCCGGACTAGCGCACACCCGCAGTATTTT. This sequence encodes CASSLRTSAHPQYF.

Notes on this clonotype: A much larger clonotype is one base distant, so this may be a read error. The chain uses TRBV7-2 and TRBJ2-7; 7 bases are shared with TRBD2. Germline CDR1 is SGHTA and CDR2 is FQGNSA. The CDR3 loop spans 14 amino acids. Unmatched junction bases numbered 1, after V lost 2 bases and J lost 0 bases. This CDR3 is CASSLWTSSYEQYF. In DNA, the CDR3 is TGTGCCAGCAGCTTATGGACTAGCTCCTACGAGCAGTACTTC.

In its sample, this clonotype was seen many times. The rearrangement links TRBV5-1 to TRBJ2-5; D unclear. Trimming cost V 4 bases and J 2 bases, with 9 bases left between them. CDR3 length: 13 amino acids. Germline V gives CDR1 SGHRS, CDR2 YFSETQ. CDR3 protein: CASSPATQETQYF. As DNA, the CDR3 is TGCGCCAGCAGCCCGGCAACTCAAGAGACCCAGTACTTC.

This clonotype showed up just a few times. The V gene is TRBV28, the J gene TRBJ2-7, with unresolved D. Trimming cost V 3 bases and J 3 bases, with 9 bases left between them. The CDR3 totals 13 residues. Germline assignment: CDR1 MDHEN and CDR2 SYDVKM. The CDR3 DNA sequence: TGTGCCAGCAGTTTTCTAGACCGCTACGAGCAGTACTTC. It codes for CASSFLDRYEQYF.

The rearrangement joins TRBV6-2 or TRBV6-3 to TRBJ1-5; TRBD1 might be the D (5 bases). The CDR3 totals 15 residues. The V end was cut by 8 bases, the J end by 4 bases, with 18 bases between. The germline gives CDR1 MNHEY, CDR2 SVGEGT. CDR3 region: CASFNTEGFNQPQHF. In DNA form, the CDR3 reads TGTGCCAGCTTTAACACGGAGGGGTTTAATCAGCCCCAGCATTTT.

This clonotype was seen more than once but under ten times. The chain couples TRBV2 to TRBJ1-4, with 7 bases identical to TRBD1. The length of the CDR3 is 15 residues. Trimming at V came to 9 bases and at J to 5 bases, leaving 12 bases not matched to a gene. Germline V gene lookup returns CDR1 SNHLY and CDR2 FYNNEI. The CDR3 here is CASGTAQHVNEKLFF. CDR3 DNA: TGTGCCAGTGGGACAGCCCAACATGTAAATGAAAAACTGTTTTTT.

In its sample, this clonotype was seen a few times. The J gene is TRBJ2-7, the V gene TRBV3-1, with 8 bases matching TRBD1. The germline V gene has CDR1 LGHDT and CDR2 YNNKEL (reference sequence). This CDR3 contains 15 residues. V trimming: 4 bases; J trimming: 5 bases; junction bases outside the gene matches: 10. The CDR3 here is CASSPKWTGSHEQYF. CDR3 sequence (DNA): TGTGCCAGCAGCCCCAAGTGGACAGGGTCCCACGAGCAGTACTTC.

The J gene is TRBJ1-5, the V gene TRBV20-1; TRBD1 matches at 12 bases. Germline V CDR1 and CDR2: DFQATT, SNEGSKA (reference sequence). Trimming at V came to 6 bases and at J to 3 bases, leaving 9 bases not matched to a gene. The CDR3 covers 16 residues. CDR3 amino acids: CSAHGTGGSNNQPQHF. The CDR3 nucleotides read TGCAGTGCCCACGGGACAGGGGGCAGTAACAATCAGCCCCAGCATTTT.

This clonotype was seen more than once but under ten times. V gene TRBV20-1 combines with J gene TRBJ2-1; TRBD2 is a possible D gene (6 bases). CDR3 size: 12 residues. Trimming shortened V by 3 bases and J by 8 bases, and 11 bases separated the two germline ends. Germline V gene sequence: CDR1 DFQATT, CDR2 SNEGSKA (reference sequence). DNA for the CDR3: TGCAGTGCTAGCACTCCGGGGGATGAGCAGTTCTTC. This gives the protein CSASTPGDEQFF.

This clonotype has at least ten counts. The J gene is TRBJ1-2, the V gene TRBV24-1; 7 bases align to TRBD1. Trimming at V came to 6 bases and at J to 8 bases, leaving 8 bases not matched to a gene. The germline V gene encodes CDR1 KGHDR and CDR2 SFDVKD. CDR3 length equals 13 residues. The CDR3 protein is CATSPTGIGGYTF. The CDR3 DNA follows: TGTGCCACCAGTCCGACAGGGATTGGCGGCTACACCTTC.

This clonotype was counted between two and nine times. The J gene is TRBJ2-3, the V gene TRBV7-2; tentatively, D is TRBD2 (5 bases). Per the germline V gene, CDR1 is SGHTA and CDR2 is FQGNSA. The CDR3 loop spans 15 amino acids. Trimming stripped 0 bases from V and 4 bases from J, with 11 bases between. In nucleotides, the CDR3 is TGTGCCAGCAGCTTAGCGCGGGTAGCATCAGATACGCAGTATTTT. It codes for CASSLARVASDTQYF.

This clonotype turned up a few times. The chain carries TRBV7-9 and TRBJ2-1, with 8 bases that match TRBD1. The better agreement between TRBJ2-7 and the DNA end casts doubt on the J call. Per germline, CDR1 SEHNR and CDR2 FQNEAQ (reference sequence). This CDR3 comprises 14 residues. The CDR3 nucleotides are TGTGCCAGCAGCCAACGGACAGGGTACAATGAGCAGTACTTC. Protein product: CASSQRTGYNEQYF.

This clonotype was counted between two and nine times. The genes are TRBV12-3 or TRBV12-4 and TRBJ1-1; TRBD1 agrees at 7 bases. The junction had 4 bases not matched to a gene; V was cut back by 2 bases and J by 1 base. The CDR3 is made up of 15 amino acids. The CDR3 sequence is CASSLIDRANTEAFF. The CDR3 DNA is TGTGCCAGCAGTTTAATCGACAGGGCGAACACTGAAGCTTTCTTT.

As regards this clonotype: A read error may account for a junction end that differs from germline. The CDR3 reads CDSSQLIGRGPDYGYTF. The DNA of the CDR3 is TGTGACAGCAGCCAATTAATTGGGAGGGGGCCGGACTATGGCTACACCTTC. The rearrangement links TRBV3-1 to TRBJ1-2, with TRBD1 matching over 7 bases. The CDR3 totals 17 residues. Germline values: CDR1 LGHDT, CDR2 YNNKEL (reference sequence).

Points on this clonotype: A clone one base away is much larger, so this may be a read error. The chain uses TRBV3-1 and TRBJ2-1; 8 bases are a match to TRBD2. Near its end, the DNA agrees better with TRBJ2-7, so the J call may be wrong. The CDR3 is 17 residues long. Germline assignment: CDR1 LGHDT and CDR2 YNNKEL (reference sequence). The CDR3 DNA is TGTGCCAGCAGCCAAGACCCAAAAACTAGCGGTTACAATGAGCAGTACTTC. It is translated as CASSQDPKTSGYNEQYF.

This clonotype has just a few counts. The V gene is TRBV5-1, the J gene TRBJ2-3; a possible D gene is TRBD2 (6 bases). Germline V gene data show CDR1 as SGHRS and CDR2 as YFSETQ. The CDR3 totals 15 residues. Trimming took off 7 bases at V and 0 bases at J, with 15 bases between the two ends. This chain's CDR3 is CASGRTRPSTDTQYF. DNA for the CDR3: TGCGCCAGCGGGAGGACACGGCCTAGCACAGATACGCAGTATTTT.

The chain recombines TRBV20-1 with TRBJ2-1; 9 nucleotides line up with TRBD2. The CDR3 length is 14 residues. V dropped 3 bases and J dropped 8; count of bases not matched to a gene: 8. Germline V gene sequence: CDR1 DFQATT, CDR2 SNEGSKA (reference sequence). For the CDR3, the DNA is TGCAGTGCTAGTGGCGGGAGGGCCGACTATGAGCAGTTCTTC. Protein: CSASGGRADYEQFF.

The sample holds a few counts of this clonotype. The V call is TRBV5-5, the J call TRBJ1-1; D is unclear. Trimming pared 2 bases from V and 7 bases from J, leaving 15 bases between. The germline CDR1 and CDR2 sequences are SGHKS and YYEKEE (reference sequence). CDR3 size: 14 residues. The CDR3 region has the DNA TGTGCCAGCAGCTTAGCCTTCCGAGGGCTTGAAGCTTTCTTT. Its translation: CASSLAFRGLEAFF. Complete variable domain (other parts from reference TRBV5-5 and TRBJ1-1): DAGVTQSPTHLIKTRGQQVTLRCSPISGHKSVSWYQQVLGQGPQFIFQYYEKEERGRGNFPDRFSARQFPNYSSELNVNALLLGDSALYLCASSLAFRGLEAFFGQGTRLTVV.

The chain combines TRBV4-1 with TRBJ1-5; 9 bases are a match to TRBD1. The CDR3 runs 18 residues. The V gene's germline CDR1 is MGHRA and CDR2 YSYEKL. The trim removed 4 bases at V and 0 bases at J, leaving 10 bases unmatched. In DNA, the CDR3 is TGCGCCAGCAGCCCGGACAGGGGAAGACTTTATAGCAATCAGCCCCAGCATTTT. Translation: CASSPDRGRLYSNQPQHF.

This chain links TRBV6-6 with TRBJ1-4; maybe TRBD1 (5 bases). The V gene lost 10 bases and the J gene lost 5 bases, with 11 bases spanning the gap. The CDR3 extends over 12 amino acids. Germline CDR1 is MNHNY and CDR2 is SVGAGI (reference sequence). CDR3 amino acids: CATTVPNEKLFF. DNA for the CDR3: TGTGCCACGACAGTCCCAAATGAAAAACTGTTTTTT.

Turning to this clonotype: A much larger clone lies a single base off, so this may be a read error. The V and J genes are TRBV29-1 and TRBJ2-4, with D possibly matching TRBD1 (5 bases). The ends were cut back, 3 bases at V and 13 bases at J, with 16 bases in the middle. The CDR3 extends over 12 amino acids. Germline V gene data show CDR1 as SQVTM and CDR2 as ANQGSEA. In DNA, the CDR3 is TGCAGCGTTGACAGGGTCGGCGATGAGCAGTACTTC. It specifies CSVDRVGDEQYF.

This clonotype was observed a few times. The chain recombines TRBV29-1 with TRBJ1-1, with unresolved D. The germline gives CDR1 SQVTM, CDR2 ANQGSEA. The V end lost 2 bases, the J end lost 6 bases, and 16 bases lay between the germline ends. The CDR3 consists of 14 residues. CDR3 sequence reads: CSVEFGRGRAEAFF. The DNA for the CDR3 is TGCAGCGTTGAATTCGGACGGGGTAGGGCTGAAGCTTTCTTT.

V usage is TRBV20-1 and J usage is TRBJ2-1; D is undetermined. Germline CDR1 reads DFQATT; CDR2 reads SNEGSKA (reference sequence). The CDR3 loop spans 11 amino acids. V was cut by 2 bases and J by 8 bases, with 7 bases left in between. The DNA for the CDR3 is TGCAGTGCTAGAAAGGGCTATGAGCAGTTCTTC. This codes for CSARKGYEQFF.

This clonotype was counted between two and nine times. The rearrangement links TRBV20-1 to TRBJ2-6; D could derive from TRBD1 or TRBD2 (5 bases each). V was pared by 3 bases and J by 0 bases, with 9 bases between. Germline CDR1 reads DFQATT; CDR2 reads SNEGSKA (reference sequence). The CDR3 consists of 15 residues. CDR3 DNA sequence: TGCAGTGCTAGGGAGGACAACTCTGGGGCCAACGTCCTGACTTTC. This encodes CSAREDNSGANVLTF.

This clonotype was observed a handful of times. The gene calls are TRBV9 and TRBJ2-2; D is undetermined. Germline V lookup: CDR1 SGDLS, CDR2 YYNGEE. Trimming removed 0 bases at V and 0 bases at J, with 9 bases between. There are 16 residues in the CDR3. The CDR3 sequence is CASSVGLGPNTGELFF. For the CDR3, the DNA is TGTGCCAGCAGCGTAGGTTTGGGCCCGAACACCGGGGAGCTGTTTTTT.

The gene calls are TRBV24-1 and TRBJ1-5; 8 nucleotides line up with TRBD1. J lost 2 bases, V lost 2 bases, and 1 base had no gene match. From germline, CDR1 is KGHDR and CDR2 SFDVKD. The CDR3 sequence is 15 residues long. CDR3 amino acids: CATSDSGQGNQPQHF. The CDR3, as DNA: TGTGCCACCAGTGATTCGGGACAGGGCAATCAGCCCCAGCATTTT.

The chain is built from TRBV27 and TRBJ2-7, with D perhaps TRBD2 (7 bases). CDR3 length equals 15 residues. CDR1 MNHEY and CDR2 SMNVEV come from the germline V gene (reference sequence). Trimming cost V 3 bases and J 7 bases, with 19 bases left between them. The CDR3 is CASSLGGQAYNEQYF. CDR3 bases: TGTGCCAGCAGTTTGGGGGGGCAGGCCTACAATGAGCAGTACTTC.